This T cell receptor beta chain was sequenced during a study of blood T cell repertoires in COVID-19. Study summary: Acute and convalescent COVID-19 samples came from the United States, Italy and Spain. Sources were T cells, B-cell-depleted T cells, or PBMCs; the material itself was cDNA or gDNA.

This CDR3 contains 9 residues. V shed 7 bases and J shed 7 bases, with 3 bases lying between them. The germline V gene encodes CDR1 KGHDR and CDR2 SFDVKD. Authors' analysis steps: Reference gene primer amplification yielded estimated nucleated cell counts. Assay: immunoSEQ multiplex PCR; the TCRdb copy retains only in-frame clones and omits some. V and J calls and clone size are as listed in that table; D and trimming were resolved from the DNA. Among 300,000 to 450,000 clones, 85% were seen once, and the ten largest hold roughly 3.7%. The origin of this receptor is a woman under 30 with acute or convalescent COVID-19. The chain links TRBV24-1 to TRBJ1-1; D is ambiguous. The specimen sequenced was peripheral blood. Here the CDR3 reads CATSLEAFF. DNA for the CDR3: TGTGCCACCAGCCTTGAAGCTTTCTTT.